Shown below are 5 T cell receptor beta chains from a single sample sequenced in a study of T cell responses to AZD1222 COVID-19 vaccine. Sequencing used immunoSEQ multiplex PCR; TCRdb keeps in-frame clones, though not all of them. The table lists about 120,000 clones, about nine tenths of them singletons. The sample was peripheral blood, taken 28 days after the second dose of the MenACWY control vaccine. The receptors shown here come from an adult who received the MenACWY meningococcal vaccine as a control.

This clone has only one observation. The chain combines TRBV9 with TRBJ2-3, with 8 nucleotides matching TRBD2. Per germline, CDR1 SGDLS and CDR2 YYNGEE. This CDR3 comprises 17 residues. V shed 0 bases and J 3 bases; nucleotides not matched to a gene: 9. CDR3 amino acids: CASSVGVSAGVTDTQYF. DNA for the CDR3: TGTGCCAGCAGCGTAGGGGTTTCAGCGGGGGTGACAGATACGCAGTATTTT.

The chain couples TRBV5-5 to TRBJ2-7, with a tentative D call TRBD2 (5 bases). V lost 4 bases and J lost 6, with 8 bases in between. Per the germline V gene, CDR1 is SGHKS and CDR2 is YYEKEE (reference sequence). The CDR3 contains 11 residues. CDR3 coding DNA: TGTGCCAGCAGCGGCGGGTCCGAGCAGTACGTC. This codes for CASSGGSEQYV.

The table lists this clone with a few counts. V gene TRBV7-9 combines with J gene TRBJ1-4; the match to TRBD1 covers 7 bases. Germline values: CDR1 SEHNR, CDR2 FQNEAQ (reference sequence). The CDR3 is 14 amino acids. Trimming at V came to 4 bases and at J to 7 bases, leaving 6 bases not matched to a gene. The CDR3 nucleotides read TGTGCCAGCAGCTCTCAGGGGGGGAGTGAAAAACTGTTTTTT. Translating it yields CASSSQGGSEKLFF.

This chain connects TRBV10-2 to TRBJ2-3, with 11 bases matching TRBD2. CDR3 size: 15 residues. J gave up 2 bases and V 4 bases, and 2 bases lay outside the gene matches. Germline values: CDR1 WSHSY, CDR2 SAAADI. The CDR3 is CASSVAGGPTDTQYF. CDR3 in DNA: TGCGCCAGCAGTGTAGCGGGGGGGCCCACAGATACGCAGTATTTT.

For this clone: Distinct nucleotide sequences in the sample also encode this CDR3. The chain recombines TRBV6-1 with TRBJ2-2; 10 nucleotides align to TRBD2. CDR3 size: 18 residues. J lost 2 bases, V lost 4 bases, and 10 bases had no gene match. Germline V gene data show CDR1 as MNHNS and CDR2 as SASEGT. The CDR3 sequence is CASSAGGAGGINTGELFF. CDR3 in DNA: TGTGCCAGCAGTGCCGGGGGAGCGGGGGGGATAAACACCGGGGAGCTGTTTTTT.